The 15 T cell receptor beta chains presented below share a single source sample, sequenced in a study of blood T cells in healthy people across ages. Using a J-beta primer mix together with a sample-barcoded 5' primer, a second PCR was run for roughly 6 to 11 cycles. TCRdb recomputed calls from the 5' RACE reads with MiXCR, one row per CDR3 protein. The sample includes some 710,000 distinct CDR3 sequences, approximately 22% of them seen just once. Sequencing input: blood. The origin of the receptors is a man in his 70s in good health.

Regarding this clonotype: Germline is not matched at one junction end, which may reflect a read error. The chain is built from TRBV5-6 and TRBJ2-5, with D perhaps matching TRBD2 (6 bases). The J call is doubtful: the DNA matches TRBJ2-1 better. This CDR3 region has 12 residues. Germline CDR1 reads SGHDT; CDR2 reads YYEEEE. Here the CDR3 DNA reads TGTACCAGCGGGTCGCGAGCGCGGGAGCAGTTCTTC. Protein: CTSGSRAREQFF.

This clonotype showed up just a few times. The J gene is TRBJ1-1, the V gene TRBV6-6; D is uncertain. The CDR3 has 13 residues. In germline, CDR1 is MNHNY, CDR2 SVGAGI (reference sequence). V gave up 4 bases and J gave up 6 bases, with 12 bases separating them. The chain's CDR3 is CASSWENAPEAFF. The DNA of the CDR3 is TGTGCCAGCAGTTGGGAAAATGCCCCTGAAGCTTTCTTT.

The CDR3 here is CSAERSNYGYTF. The CDR3 nucleotides read TGCAGTGCTGAAAGGTCTAACTATGGCTACACCTTC. The V and J genes are TRBV20-1 and TRBJ1-2; D remains unclear. Trimming left V 5 bases short and J 0 bases short, with 7 bases between. The CDR3 is 12 amino acids. CDR1 DFQATT and CDR2 SNEGSKA come from the germline V gene (reference sequence).

This clonotype was counted a few times. The chain employs TRBV12-3 or TRBV12-4 and TRBJ1-4; D uncertain. CDR3 length: 13 residues. V was cut by 8 bases and J by 8 bases, with 15 bases left in between. CDR3 coding DNA: TGTGCCAGCGGGGTGGGAATTGGAGAAAAACTGTTTTTT. It yields the protein CASGVGIGEKLFF.

The chain recombines TRBV25-1 with TRBJ1-2, with TRBD1 matching over 10 bases. The CDR3 has 14 amino acids. Looked up from germline, CDR1 is MGHDK and CDR2 is SYGVNS. The J segment lost 5 bases and the V segment lost 3 bases, leaving 3 bases of the junction unmatched. The CDR3 loop is CASSERDRGYGYTF. The CDR3 DNA follows: TGTGCCAGCAGTGAGCGGGACAGGGGTTATGGCTACACCTTC.

The CDR3 is CASRGLGTSNQPQHF. CDR3 coding DNA: TGTGCCAGCAGGGGACTTGGGACAAGCAATCAGCCCCAGCATTTT. This chain joins TRBV2 and TRBJ1-5; TRBD1 might be the D (6 bases). V lost 6 bases and J 1 base, leaving 13 bases between the germline ends. The CDR3 has 15 residues. The V gene's germline CDR1 is SNHLY and CDR2 FYNNEI.

In its sample, this clonotype was seen a few times. The J gene is TRBJ1-3, the V gene TRBV2; no reliable D call. This CDR3 has 15 amino acids. Trimming cost V 8 bases and J 1 base, with 15 bases left between them. Germline CDR1 is SNHLY and CDR2 is FYNNEI. In DNA, the CDR3 is TGTGCCAGCCTCCCCGACCGGTTTTCTGGAAACACCATATATTTT. It yields the protein CASLPDRFSGNTIYF.

The sample holds a few counts of this clonotype. The V and J genes are TRBV28 and TRBJ2-1; 7 positions agree with TRBD2. There are 15 residues in the CDR3. The germline V gene encodes CDR1 MDHEN and CDR2 SYDVKM. Trimming cost V 5 bases and J 9 bases; bases outside gene matches: 13. CDR3 amino acids: CASSLFKGGFVEQFF. The DNA for the CDR3 is TGTGCCAGCAGTCTCTTTAAGGGAGGGTTCGTTGAGCAGTTCTTC. The full variable domain, rest sourced from reference TRBV28 and TRBJ2-1, is DVKVTQSSRYLVKRTGEKVFLECVQDMDHENMFWYRQDPGLGLRLIYFSYDVKMKEKGDIPEGYSVSREKKERFSLILESASTNQTSMYLCASSLFKGGFVEQFFGPGTRLTVL.

The chain links TRBV2 to TRBJ2-3, with a weak D call TRBD2 (6 bases). This CDR3 is built from 15 residues. Between the trimmed V and J ends, which lost 4 bases and 1 base, there was a span of 12 bases. Germline V gives CDR1 SNHLY, CDR2 FYNNEI. In nucleotides, the CDR3 is TGTGCCAGCAGTGGAGGTAGCGGTCGCACAGATACGCAGTATTTT. As protein: CASSGGSGRTDTQYF.

This clonotype was detected only a few times. The genes are TRBV6-1 and TRBJ2-7; TRBD1 matches at 10 bases. V dropped 6 bases and J dropped 0; count of bases not matched to a gene: 5. Germline V gives CDR1 MNHNS, CDR2 SASEGT. CDR3 length: 15 residues. CDR3 region: CASRVDRGSSYEQYF. CDR3 bases: TGTGCCAGCAGAGTGGACAGGGGGAGCTCCTACGAGCAGTACTTC.

With respect to this clonotype: A read error may account for a junction end that differs from germline. This sequence joins TRBV5-1 and TRBJ1-1; D gene uncertain. This CDR3 has 15 residues. Germline CDR1 reads SGHRS; CDR2 reads YFSETQ. The CDR3 DNA is TGCGTCAGCAGCGCCCAAGGACGGACGAACACTGAAGCTTTCTTT. Its protein product is CVSSAQGRTNTEAFF.

The chain uses TRBV12-3 or TRBV12-4 and TRBJ2-5; D is ambiguous. V dropped 6 bases and J dropped 2 bases, with 7 bases sitting between them. The CDR3 runs to 12 residues. CDR3 protein: CASRVQQETQYF. DNA for the CDR3: TGTGCCAGCAGGGTACAGCAAGAGACCCAGTACTTC.

This clonotype was recorded a few times. The chain couples TRBV27 to TRBJ1-5, with 12 positions matching TRBD1. The CDR3 sequence is 18 residues long. In germline, CDR1 is MNHEY, CDR2 SMNVEV (reference sequence). Germline trimming cut 6 bases from V and 1 base from J; bases unmatched to any gene: 10. The chain's CDR3 is CASRPRDRGPISNQPQHF. For the CDR3, the DNA is TGTGCCAGCAGGCCTCGGGACAGGGGGCCTATAAGCAATCAGCCCCAGCATTTT.

The genes are TRBV6-5 and TRBJ1-1; perhaps TRBD1 as D (6 bases). Looked up from germline, CDR1 is MNHEY and CDR2 is SVGAGI. The V end was cut by 6 bases, the J end by 9 bases, with 17 bases between. This CDR3 comprises 13 residues. The CDR3 sequence: CASRRTGMRQAFF. CDR3 DNA sequence: TGTGCCAGCAGGAGAACAGGGATGAGACAAGCTTTCTTT.

This clonotype appeared a few times. The V and J genes are TRBV20-1 and TRBJ2-5; 11 positions agree with TRBD1. Matching the DNA end better, TRBJ2-1 makes the J call doubtful. The CDR3 totals 15 residues. The germline gives CDR1 DFQATT, CDR2 SNEGSKA (reference sequence). The CDR3 loop is CSAKTGTGGYNEQFF. CDR3 nucleotide sequence: TGCAGTGCTAAGACCGGGACAGGGGGTTACAATGAGCAGTTCTTC.